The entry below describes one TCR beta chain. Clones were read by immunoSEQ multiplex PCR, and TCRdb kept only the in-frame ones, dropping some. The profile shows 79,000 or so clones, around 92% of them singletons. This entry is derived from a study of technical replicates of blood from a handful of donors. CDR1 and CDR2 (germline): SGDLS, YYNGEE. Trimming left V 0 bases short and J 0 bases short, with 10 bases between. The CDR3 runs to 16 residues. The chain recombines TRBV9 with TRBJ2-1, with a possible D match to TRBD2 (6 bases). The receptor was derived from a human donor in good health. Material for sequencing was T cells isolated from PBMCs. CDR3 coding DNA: TGTGCCAGCAGCGTAGATGGCGGGGACTCCTACAATGAGCAGTTCTTC. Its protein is CASSVDGGDSYNEQFF.